Described below is a single TCR beta chain sequence and its context. Antigen unknown. Described time point: week 47, end of study. In every dose of vaccine, 300 ug of mutant IDH1 20-mer peptide was given alongside topical imiquimod. This sample stems from a study of a mutant IDH1 vaccine in newly diagnosed glioma. Background on the study: The start of vaccination came 4-6 weeks after radiotherapy alone, or with temozolomide cycles. The sex distribution of treated patients was roughly 62% male and roughly 40% female, with a mean age of 40.4 years.

TCRdb's table, derived via immunoSEQ multiplex PCR, lists solely in-frame clones and lacks some. The table lists 30,000 to 35,000 clones, around 87% of them singletons. Sequenced here: PBMCs, sampled from a glioma patient whose treatment included an IDH1 peptide vaccine. This clonotype was sampled from a woman in her thirties with glioma.

The CDR3 sequence: CAISTSVAAGANVLTF. The DNA of the CDR3 is TGTGCCATCAGTACGAGCGTTGCGGCTGGGGCCAACGTCCTGACTTTC. V and J are TRBV10-3 and TRBJ2-6, with no clear D. This CDR3 is built from 16 residues. From germline, CDR1 is ENHRY and CDR2 SYGVKD. V gave up 5 bases and J gave up 2 bases, with 13 bases separating them.